The 12 T cell receptor beta chains below were found in one sample sequenced in a study of T cells in Graves' hyperthyroidism and ophthalmopathy (dated by TCRdb to between 2017 and 2020). Receptor amplification or capture employed multiplex PCR. Sequencing used an Illumina HiSeq 2000. TCR beta CDR3 regions were amplified from RNA transcripts. A first-round RT-PCR of the TCR CDR3 used the HTBI primer set with the Qiagen OneStep RT-PCR kit. TCRdb reworked the public reads: Q25 trimming with fastp, MiXCR clone assembly, productive beta chains retained. Here each entry gathers all rows of one CDR3 protein and keeps the most common genes and DNA. Present in this sample are 600,000 or so distinct CDR3 sequences, 35% to 55% of which were seen just once. Nearly 8.5% of the sample comes from the top ten. The material sequenced was peripheral blood or thyroid tissue (not recorded which). These receptors were collected from a woman aged 18-35 years with Graves' hyperthyroidism. Donor details come from another sample of the same person, matched by shared clones.

At least ten counts were recorded for this clonotype. V is TRBV9 and J is TRBJ1-6; 10 bases fit TRBD1. CDR1 SGDLS and CDR2 YYNGEE come from the germline V gene. V was clipped by 2 bases and J by 9 bases; unmatched bases: 5. CDR3 length: 15 residues. In DNA, the CDR3 is TGTGCCAGCAGCGTTACCGGGACAGGGGTTTCACCCCTCCACTTT. Encoded protein: CASSVTGTGVSPLHF.

The chain recombines TRBV2 with TRBJ1-2; D possibly corresponds to TRBD1 (5 bases). CDR3 size: 14 residues. Germline assignment: CDR1 SNHLY and CDR2 FYNNEI. Trimming removed 8 bases at V and 8 bases at J, with 21 bases between. The CDR3 region is CASLWITQGEGYTF. CDR3 in DNA: TGTGCCAGCTTGTGGATCACTCAGGGAGAAGGCTACACCTTC.

This clonotype was seen a few times. The rearrangement links TRBV9 to TRBJ2-7, with 7 bases that match TRBD2. Germline V gene data show CDR1 as SGDLS and CDR2 as YYNGEE. The CDR3 runs to 14 residues. Trimming cost V 1 base and J 4 bases; bases outside gene matches: 5. DNA for the CDR3: TGTGCCAGCAGCGTAAGAGGCGGGAGTTACGAGCAGTACTTC. This gives the protein CASSVRGGSYEQYF.

On this clonotype: A much larger clonotype is one base distant, so this may be a read error. The chain links TRBV7-2 to TRBJ1-2; D not resolved. This CDR3 has 13 amino acids. Germline V lookup: CDR1 SGHTA, CDR2 FQGNSA. The germline V and J ends were trimmed by 1 base and 8 bases, with 11 bases remaining between them. The CDR3 nucleotides read TGTGCCAGCAGCTTAGAGTCCGGGGTAGGCTACACCTTC. The encoded protein is CASSLESGVGYTF.

This clonotype has more than one count but fewer than ten. The chain is built from TRBV7-9 and TRBJ2-7, with 8 bases lining up with TRBD2. Per the germline V gene, CDR1 is SEHNR and CDR2 is FQNEAQ (reference sequence). The CDR3 consists of 15 residues. Trimming removed 5 bases from V and 4 bases from J; junction bases left unmatched: 10. CDR3 sequence reads: CASSQEASGSYEQYF. As DNA, the CDR3 is TGTGCCAGCAGCCAAGAAGCCAGCGGGAGTTACGAGCAGTACTTC.

The J gene is TRBJ1-3, the V gene TRBV15, with D possibly being TRBD1 (6 bases). Trimming took 2 bases from V and 7 from J, leaving 12 bases between them. This CDR3 comprises 14 residues. In germline, CDR1 is LNHNV, CDR2 YYDKDF (reference sequence). The CDR3 bases are TGTGCCACCAGCAGATCGACAAGGGGGAACACCATATATTTT. Its protein product is CATSRSTRGNTIYF.

V gene TRBV7-2 combines with J gene TRBJ1-6, with a tentative D call TRBD1 (6 bases). Germline V gene lookup returns CDR1 SGHTA and CDR2 FQGNSA. The CDR3 runs 14 residues. Trimming removed 3 bases at V and 10 bases at J, with 13 bases between. CDR3 protein: CASSFYRVLSPLHF. CDR3 bases: TGTGCCAGCAGCTTTTACAGGGTTCTCTCACCCCTCCACTTT.

The chain joins TRBV9 to TRBJ1-5, with TRBD1 matching 11 bases. Per the germline V gene, CDR1 is SGDLS and CDR2 is YYNGEE. The CDR3 is 15 residues long. V trimming: 0 bases; J trimming: 5 bases; junction bases outside the gene matches: 1. The DNA for the CDR3 is TGTGCCAGCAGCGTAGGGACAGGGGGCCATCAGCCCCAGCATTTT. Protein: CASSVGTGGHQPQHF. Based on the CDR3 plus reference TRBV9 and TRBJ1-5, the full variable domain is DSGVTQTPKHLITATGQRVTLRCSPRSGDLSVYWYQQSLDQGLQFLIQYYNGEERAKGNILERFSAQQFPDLHSELNLSSLELGDSALYFCASSVGTGGHQPQHFGDGTRLSIL.

For this clonotype: An end of the junction does not agree with germline; a read error may underlie this. J is TRBJ1-4 and V is TRBV6-5; 11 bases match TRBD1. There are 16 residues in the CDR3. Germline-derived CDR1 and CDR2 are MNHEY and SVGAGI. The CDR3 is CAISYLGQGAGEKLFF. The DNA of the CDR3 is TGTGCCATCAGTTACCTCGGACAGGGGGCGGGTGAAAAACTGTTTTTT.

This clonotype was seen a handful of times. This sequence joins TRBV9 and TRBJ1-1; weak D call: TRBD1 (6 bases). This CDR3 has 16 residues. V was cut by 4 bases and J by 0 bases, with 16 bases left in between. CDR1 SGDLS and CDR2 YYNGEE come from the germline V gene. The DNA of the CDR3 is TGTGCCAGCAGCCCACCCCGGGACAACCTGAACACTGAAGCTTTCTTT. Encoded protein: CASSPPRDNLNTEAFF.

On this clonotype: A much larger clone differs from this one at a single base, so this may be a read error. J is TRBJ2-5 and V is TRBV10-3; D is unclear. Germline V gene data show CDR1 as ENHRY and CDR2 as SYGVKD. The length of the CDR3 is 13 residues. The DNA for the CDR3 is TGTGCCACCAGTGAGATCGGCAAAGAGACCCAGTACTTC. It specifies CATSEIGKETQYF.

The V gene is TRBV7-3, the J gene TRBJ1-5; D perhaps matches TRBD1 (6 bases). The V end lost 5 bases, the J end lost 2 bases, and 13 bases lay between the germline ends. The CDR3 totals 15 residues. Germline V gene data show CDR1 as SGHTA and CDR2 as FQGTGA. In nucleotides, the CDR3 is TGTGCCAGCAGCCCGGGGTCAGGGGGCAATCAGCCCCAGCATTTT. Its protein is CASSPGSGGNQPQHF.